This TCR beta chain derives from a study of shared clonotypes between healthy human individuals. Study-level findings and limits: Estimated clonotype richness was generally higher in naive than memory subsets. Sequencing depth was expected to affect clonotype sharing among donors.

Naive CD8 isolation took CD45RO-negative cells positively selected for CCR7 and excluded terminally differentiated effector memory CD45RA+ cells. With V trimmed by 3 bases and J by 6 bases, 3 bases remained unmatched. The CDR3 runs to 15 residues. Germline loops: CDR1 SNHLY, CDR2 FYNNEI. TCRdb's copy holds only in-frame clones and misses some; the assay was immunoSEQ multiplex PCR. This table holds about 750,000 clones, over 90% found once. Worth noting for this clone: Antigen unknown.

V and J are TRBV2 and TRBJ2-1; 12 nucleotides match TRBD2. Sample: naive CD8+ T cells sorted from blood. This receptor was obtained from a man aged 25-45 years in good health. This chain's CDR3 is CASSETSGSVNEQFF. CDR3 DNA sequence: TGTGCCAGCAGTGAGACTAGCGGGAGCGTCAATGAGCAGTTCTTC.